This T cell receptor (beta chain) stems from a study of cytomegalovirus exposure and HLA in healthy donors. Findings and caveats of the study: As a later analysis showed, a missense DCLRE1C variant was linked to trimming of TCR beta V- and J-genes.

Comment on this clone: Its antigen is still unknown.

PCR involved 60 Vbeta and 13 Jbeta primers. The protocol was immunoSEQ multiplex PCR, while the TCRdb copy is restricted to in-frame clones and leaves out a portion. The table records about 170,000 clones, roughly two thirds of them present only once. The CDR3 has 14 residues. The germline CDR1 and CDR2 sequences are MNHNY and SVGAGI (reference sequence). The germline V and J ends were trimmed by 2 bases and 2 bases, with 9 bases remaining between them. The receptor comes from a woman aged 18-29 years in good health and CMV-seropositive. The V and J genes are TRBV6-6 and TRBJ2-5; the D gene is possibly TRBD1 (6 bases). The specimen sequenced was PBMCs. The CDR3 DNA is TGTGCCAGCAGTTACATCGGACAGCAAGAGACCCAGTACTTC. This codes for CASSYIGQQETQYF.